Following are 20 T cell receptor beta chains from one sample sequenced in a study of cytomegalovirus exposure and HLA in healthy donors. The PCR was carried out with 60 Vbeta primers and 13 Jbeta primers. Clones were read by immunoSEQ multiplex PCR, and TCRdb kept only the in-frame ones, dropping some. The sample has over 150,000 clones; 65% to 75% are singletons. Sequences were obtained from PBMCs. The receptors here all came from a man aged 18 to 35 in good health and CMV-seronegative.

The chain combines TRBV6-6 with TRBJ1-1, with unresolved D. Germline V gene sequence: CDR1 MNHNY, CDR2 SVGAGI (reference sequence). Trimming pared 10 bases from V and 1 base from J, leaving 7 bases between. The CDR3 is 11 amino acids. CDR3 protein: CATVWNTEAFF. For the CDR3, the DNA is TGTGCCACCGTCTGGAACACTGAAGCTTTCTTT.

The V gene is TRBV19, the J gene TRBJ2-1; the D gene is possibly TRBD2 (6 bases). V lost 5 bases to trimming and J lost 5 bases, with 10 bases between them. The CDR3 has 13 amino acids. The V gene's germline CDR1 is LNHDA and CDR2 SQIVND (reference sequence). The CDR3 DNA is TGTGCCAGTAGTCGACGGGGGAACAATGAGCAGTTCTTC. Translation gives CASSRRGNNEQFF.

This clone was observed a few times. For the CDR3, the DNA is TGTGCCAGCAGCTTAGTCGCGGACAGGGGGGCGGGCTATGGCTACACCTTC. Translating it yields CASSLVADRGAGYGYTF. The rearrangement uses TRBV11-2 and TRBJ1-2; 10 bases map to TRBD1. Germline values: CDR1 SGHAT, CDR2 FQNNGV. The CDR3 is 17 residues long. The junction had 9 bases not matched to a gene; V was cut back by 1 base and J by 4 bases.

V usage is TRBV28 and J usage is TRBJ1-4; maybe TRBD1 (6 bases). The germline V and J ends were trimmed by 6 bases and 6 bases, with 14 bases remaining between them. CDR1 and CDR2 from the germline V gene are MDHEN and SYDVKM. The CDR3 is made up of 14 amino acids. CDR3 nucleotides: TGTGCCAGCAGCTCCGGGGGGGCTGATGAAAAACTGTTTTTT. It specifies CASSSGGADEKLFF.

The chain recombines TRBV19 with TRBJ2-1; D gene uncertain. Germline V gives CDR1 LNHDA, CDR2 SQIVND (reference sequence). CDR3 size: 11 residues. V dropped 6 bases and J dropped 4 bases, with 4 bases sitting between them. CDR3 DNA sequence: TGTGCCAGTAGACAATACAATGAGCAGTTCTTC. It translates to CASRQYNEQFF.

V gene TRBV9 combines with J gene TRBJ2-3, with D tentatively TRBD1 (5 bases). Germline V gene sequence: CDR1 SGDLS, CDR2 YYNGEE. The CDR3 has 14 amino acids. Trimming removed 3 bases at V and 4 bases at J, with 12 bases between. CDR3 sequence reads: CASSEQAYADTQYF. CDR3 in DNA: TGTGCCAGCAGCGAACAGGCTTACGCAGATACGCAGTATTTT.

This rearrangement joins TRBV29-1 to TRBJ2-1, with TRBD2 matching over 15 bases. Per germline, CDR1 SQVTM and CDR2 ANQGSEA. The length of the CDR3 is 15 residues. V shed 3 bases and J 6 bases; nucleotides not matched to a gene: 3. DNA of the CDR3: TGCAGCGTTGAGAGGACTAGCGGGGGGGCCAATGAGCAGTTCTTC. Its translation: CSVERTSGGANEQFF.

This clone has more than one count but fewer than ten. The chain joins TRBV5-1 to TRBJ2-3; D possibly corresponds to TRBD2 (7 bases). The CDR3 is 15 residues long. V lost 2 bases and J 3 bases, leaving 13 bases between the germline ends. The germline CDR1 and CDR2 sequences are SGHRS and YFSETQ. CDR3 sequence reads: CASSFGGGATDTQYF. CDR3 in DNA: TGCGCCAGCAGCTTCGGTGGGGGGGCGACAGATACGCAGTATTTT. The variable domain in full, with the rest retrieved from reference TRBV5-1 and TRBJ2-3, is KAGVTQTPRYLIKTRGQQVTLSCSPISGHRSVSWYQQTPGQGLQFLFEYFSETQRNKGNFPGRFSGRQFSNSRSEMNVSTLELGDSALYLCASSFGGGATDTQYFGPGTRLTVL.

The CDR3 protein is CASRFALGGAYEQYV. The DNA of the CDR3 is TGTGCCAGCAGGTTCGCCCTTGGCGGAGCCTACGAGCAGTACGTC. V is TRBV6-5 and J is TRBJ2-7; D gene unclear. The CDR3 length is 15 residues. V was cut by 6 bases and J by 2 bases, with 17 bases left in between. The germline CDR1 and CDR2 sequences are MNHEY and SVGAGI.

The rearrangement joins TRBV7-9 to TRBJ2-1; D unresolved. CDR1 is SEHNR, CDR2 FQNEAQ, per germline (reference sequence). Trimming left V 2 bases short and J 7 bases short, with 6 bases between. The CDR3 covers 12 residues. The CDR3 sequence: CASSLTGNEQFF. The CDR3 DNA sequence: TGTGCCAGCAGCTTAACCGGGAATGAGCAGTTCTTC. Drawing the rest from reference TRBV7-9 and TRBJ2-1, the complete variable domain is DTGVSQNPRHKITKRGQNVTFRCDPISEHNRLYWYRQTLGQGPEFLTYFQNEAQLEKSRLLSDRFSAERPKGSFSTLEIQRTEQGDSAMYLCASSLTGNEQFFGPGTRLTVL.

The V and J genes are TRBV6-5 and TRBJ2-5, with TRBD1 matching over 9 bases. Matching the DNA end better, TRBJ2-7 makes the J call doubtful. The germline V gene encodes CDR1 MNHEY and CDR2 SVGAGI. The CDR3 totals 14 residues. CDR3 loop: CASSYFGQGYEQYF. Written as DNA, the CDR3 is TGTGCCAGCAGTTACTTCGGACAGGGGTACGAGCAGTACTTC.

This clone was observed a handful of times. The chain is built from TRBV4-1 and TRBJ2-3; TRBD2 matches at 8 bases. Germline V gene data show CDR1 as MGHRA and CDR2 as YSYEKL. CDR3 size: 15 residues. Unmatched junction bases numbered 6, after V lost 2 bases and J lost 5 bases. The CDR3 sequence is CASSQSRGGGDTQYF. The CDR3 DNA reads TGCGCCAGCAGCCAATCCCGGGGGGGCGGAGATACGCAGTATTTT.

The chain couples TRBV10-2 to TRBJ1-6; no reliable D call. V lost 3 bases to trimming and J lost 0 bases, with 12 bases between them. There are 17 residues in the CDR3. Germline assignment: CDR1 WSHSY and CDR2 SAAADI. In nucleotides, the CDR3 is TGCGCCAGCAGTGACGGCGGAGCGAGCTCCTATAATTCACCCCTCCACTTT. It translates to CASSDGGASSYNSPLHF.

V is TRBV10-3 and J is TRBJ1-1, with TRBD1 as a possible D gene (5 bases). The CDR3 has 14 residues. Trimming stripped 0 bases from V and 8 bases from J, with 13 bases between. Per germline, CDR1 ENHRY and CDR2 SYGVKD. CDR3 amino acids: CAISESHGGKEAFF. DNA of the CDR3: TGTGCCATCAGTGAGTCGCACGGGGGGAAGGAAGCTTTCTTT.

With respect to this clone: One junction end does not reproduce the germline sequence, and a read error may be involved. The genes are TRBV4-3 and TRBJ2-6; 7 nucleotides align to TRBD1. CDR1 and CDR2 (germline): LGHNA, YSLEER. This CDR3 comprises 17 residues. CDR3 in amino acids: CASSAGTASSGANVLTF. The CDR3 bases are TGCGCCAGCAGCGCCGGGACAGCGAGCTCTGGGGCCAACGTCCTAACTTTC.

The V and J genes are TRBV5-1 and TRBJ1-3; no firm D call. V shed 0 bases and J shed 6 bases, with 10 bases lying between them. The CDR3 is 14 residues long. CDR1 is SGHRS and CDR2 is YFSETQ in the germline V gene. The CDR3 spells CASSLASSLNTIYF. In DNA form, the CDR3 reads TGCGCCAGCAGCTTGGCTAGCAGCTTAAACACCATATATTTT.

The chain carries TRBV2 and TRBJ2-3; 7 bases fit TRBD2. Germline assignment: CDR1 SNHLY and CDR2 FYNNEI. This CDR3 has 19 amino acids. V trimming: 0 bases; J trimming: 0 bases; junction bases outside the gene matches: 12. The CDR3 reads CASSEAIHIVGGSTDTQYF. CDR3 nucleotide sequence: TGTGCCAGCAGTGAAGCTATCCATATCGTCGGGGGGAGCACAGATACGCAGTATTTT. Full variable domain (missing parts from reference TRBV2 and TRBJ2-3): EPEVTQTPSHQVTQMGQEVILRCVPISNHLYFYWYRQILGQKVEFLVSFYNNEISEKSEIFDDQFSVERPDGSNFTLKIRSTKLEDSAMYFCASSEAIHIVGGSTDTQYFGPGTRLTVL.

The chain employs TRBV10-1 and TRBJ1-6; tentative D call: TRBD1 (6 bases). Germline CDR1 is WNHNN and CDR2 is SYGVQD (reference sequence). Trimming pared 6 bases from V and 7 bases from J, leaving 13 bases between. The CDR3 extends over 14 amino acids. The DNA of the CDR3 is TGCGCCAGCAGCGACCTGAGGGGGAATTCACCCCTCCACTTT. Its protein is CASSDLRGNSPLHF.

V is TRBV5-6 and J is TRBJ2-1; tentative D call: TRBD2 (7 bases). The CDR3 covers 14 residues. Trimming shortened V by 2 bases and J by 9 bases, and 15 bases separated the two germline ends. Germline lookup yields CDR1 SGHDT and CDR2 YYEEEE. CDR3: CASSLGGAVREQFF. For the CDR3, the DNA is TGTGCCAGCAGCTTAGGGGGGGCGGTGCGTGAGCAGTTCTTC.

The V call is TRBV5-1, the J call TRBJ2-2; tentative D call: TRBD2 (5 bases). CDR3 length equals 16 residues. Germline-derived CDR1 and CDR2 are SGHRS and YFSETQ. Trimming cost V 1 base and J 4 bases, with 14 bases left between them. CDR3 loop: CASSLYRGFTTGELFF. Written as DNA, the CDR3 is TGCGCCAGCAGCTTGTACCGGGGTTTCACCACCGGGGAGCTGTTTTTT.